A single sample is the source of the 27 T cell receptor beta chains below, sequenced in a study of radiotherapy plus CTLA-4 blockade in lung cancer (dated by TCRdb to 2017 to 2018). The method was the immunoSEQ multiplex PCR assay. As stored in TCRdb, this immuneACCESS dataset retains in-frame rearrangements with V and J assigned. A fraction of the clones does not appear; measured against another copy, unresolved V genes explain less than half of the discrepancy, and the remainder lacks a known reason. In this sample the table shows under 95,000 clones, about 78% of which occur a single time. Approximately 22% of the sample is taken by the ten largest. Here the sequenced sample was peripheral blood, taken from a patient treated with radiotherapy plus ipilimumab. Receptors were obtained from a human donor with non-small cell lung cancer whose response to radiotherapy plus ipilimumab could not be evaluated. Some clones in this sample may be carry-over from other donors' samples.

V and J are TRBV6-1 and TRBJ2-7, with a possible D match to TRBD2 (6 bases). The length of the CDR3 is 14 residues. Germline values: CDR1 MNHNS, CDR2 SASEGT. V dropped 3 bases and J dropped 2 bases, with 11 bases sitting between them. The CDR3 is CASSDGPGAYEQYF. The CDR3 bases are TGTGCCAGCAGTGATGGACCGGGAGCCTACGAGCAGTACTTC.

J is TRBJ1-1 and V is TRBV6-1; 7 bases are shared with TRBD1. The CDR3 sequence is 13 residues long. Germline V lookup: CDR1 MNHNS, CDR2 SASEGT. V trimming: 10 bases; J trimming: 0 bases; junction bases outside the gene matches: 5. CDR3 sequence (DNA): TGTGCCACCGTGGGACAGTTGAACACTGAAGCTTTCTTT. It encodes CATVGQLNTEAFF.

V and J are TRBV9 and TRBJ2-3; weak D call: TRBD2 (5 bases). The V end lost 0 bases, the J end lost 2 bases, and 7 bases lay between the germline ends. The CDR3 has 14 residues. Looked up from germline, CDR1 is SGDLS and CDR2 is YYNGEE. The CDR3 region is CASSVGTFTDTQYF. The CDR3 DNA is TGTGCCAGCAGCGTAGGGACTTTCACAGATACGCAGTATTTT.

The CDR3 loop is CASSHPLREEQFF. CDR3 DNA sequence: TGTGCCAGCAGTCACCCCCTCAGGGAAGAGCAGTTCTTC. The genes are TRBV28 and TRBJ2-1; possible D gene TRBD1, 5 bases. V was pared by 5 bases and J by 10 bases, with 15 bases between. The CDR3 is 13 residues long. CDR1 is MDHEN and CDR2 is SYDVKM in the germline V gene.

With respect to this clone: Mismatch with germline at one junction end may stem from a read error. This chain uses TRBV5-6 with TRBJ1-2; D gene unclear. This CDR3 contains 15 residues. Germline CDR1 is SGHDT and CDR2 is YYEEEE. The CDR3 DNA reads TGTGCCGGCAGCTCGGGATCAGCGGCCAACTATGGCTACACCTTC. It codes for CAGSSGSAANYGYTF.

This clone showed up just a few times. This sequence joins TRBV4-3 and TRBJ1-1; 9 positions agree with TRBD1. The CDR3 loop spans 14 amino acids. Per germline, CDR1 LGHNA and CDR2 YSLEER. Trimming at V came to 4 bases and at J to 4 bases, leaving 4 bases not matched to a gene. In DNA, the CDR3 is TGCGCCAGCAGCCCGGGACAGGGTGTCACTGAAGCTTTCTTT. Its protein is CASSPGQGVTEAFF.

The genes are TRBV6-1 and TRBJ2-7, with D unresolved. V lost 5 bases and J lost 3, with 8 bases in between. The germline V gene has CDR1 MNHNS and CDR2 SASEGT. CDR3 size: 12 residues. CDR3 loop: CASSLRFYEQYF. As DNA, the CDR3 is TGTGCCAGCAGTCTGAGGTTCTACGAGCAGTACTTC.

V usage is TRBV15 and J usage is TRBJ2-1, with 13 bases aligning to TRBD2. The CDR3 sequence is 15 residues long. V lost 0 bases and J lost 7; bases outside the gene matches: 0. Germline V CDR1 and CDR2: LNHNV, YYDKDF (reference sequence). CDR3 bases: TGTGCCACCAGCAGAGAGGGACTAGCGGGGAATGAGCAGTTCTTC. Translation gives CATSREGLAGNEQFF.

The chain couples TRBV6-1 to TRBJ2-7; perhaps TRBD2 as D (5 bases). The CDR3 is 15 amino acids. The V gene's germline CDR1 is MNHNS and CDR2 SASEGT. V lost 1 base and J 0 bases, leaving 10 bases between the germline ends. The CDR3 loop reads CASSEDGSYSYEQYF. The CDR3 DNA reads TGTGCCAGCAGTGAAGATGGGAGTTACTCCTACGAGCAGTACTTC.

The rearrangement joins TRBV7-8 to TRBJ1-4; D gene uncertain. The CDR3 sequence is 15 residues long. Looked up from germline, CDR1 is SGHVS and CDR2 is FQNEAQ. The germline V and J ends were trimmed by 2 bases and 6 bases, with 13 bases remaining between them. The CDR3 region is CASSLNPGGHEKLFF. The CDR3 nucleotides are TGTGCCAGCAGCTTAAATCCCGGCGGCCATGAAAAACTGTTTTTT.

This clone was counted a few times. The rearrangement links TRBV18 to TRBJ1-5; TRBD1 might be the D (6 bases). The CDR3 is made up of 13 amino acids. CDR1 is KGHSH and CDR2 is LQKENI in the germline V gene. Deletions cut 6 bases from V and 5 bases from J, with 11 bases between. For the CDR3, the DNA is TGTGCCAGCTCCCTCAACAGGGATCAGCCCCAGCATTTT. This sequence encodes CASSLNRDQPQHF.

J is TRBJ2-5 and V is TRBV9; perhaps TRBD1 as D (5 bases). Trimming removed 3 bases from V and 4 bases from J, with 13 bases in between. Per germline, CDR1 SGDLS and CDR2 YYNGEE. The CDR3 sequence is 14 residues long. In DNA, the CDR3 is TGTGCCAGCAGCGGGGGCCTAGATCTAGAGACCCAGTACTTC. Amino acids: CASSGGLDLETQYF.

The chain recombines TRBV28 with TRBJ1-5; D is unclear. CDR3 length: 14 amino acids. With 7 bases removed from V and 0 bases from J, the gap between germline ends came to 10 bases. Germline loops: CDR1 MDHEN, CDR2 SYDVKM. CDR3 sequence reads: CASIAWVSNQPQHF. In nucleotides, the CDR3 is TGTGCCAGCATAGCATGGGTTAGCAATCAGCCCCAGCATTTT.

The V call is TRBV28, the J call TRBJ2-1, with TRBD1 identical over 11 bases. V was pared by 6 bases and J by 4 bases, with 11 bases of the junction left unmatched. Per the germline V gene, CDR1 is MDHEN and CDR2 is SYDVKM. This CDR3 region has 17 residues. The DNA for the CDR3 is TGTGCCAGCAGCACCGGTTTTCGGGACAGGGGGTACAATGAGCAGTTCTTC. Amino acid sequence: CASSTGFRDRGYNEQFF.

To note about this clone: Relative to the germline gene, one junction end is altered; a read error may explain this. The genes are TRBV18 and TRBJ2-1, with D hard to call. CDR1 and CDR2 (germline): KGHSH, LQKENI. This CDR3 has 15 residues. The CDR3 here is CASPPFPPSYNEQFF. CDR3 nucleotide sequence: TGTGCCAGCCCACCCTTTCCCCCCTCCTACAATGAGCAGTTCTTC.

This chain uses TRBV6-5 with TRBJ2-7, with D tentatively TRBD1 (6 bases). V was cut by 2 bases and J by 6 bases, with 11 bases left in between. CDR3 length: 13 residues. CDR1 MNHEY and CDR2 SVGAGI come from the germline V gene. The chain's CDR3 is CASSYAGVGEQYF. Here the CDR3 DNA reads TGTGCCAGCAGTTACGCAGGGGTCGGCGAGCAGTACTTC.

The V call is TRBV19, the J call TRBJ2-3, with TRBD2 matching over 12 bases. CDR1 and CDR2 (germline): LNHDA, SQIVND (reference sequence). Germline trimming cut 5 bases from V and 3 bases from J; bases unmatched to any gene: 9. The CDR3 is 17 residues long. The CDR3 DNA reads as TGTGCCAGTAGTCACCCCGGACTAGCGGGGAGAACAGATACGCAGTATTTT. This translates into CASSHPGLAGRTDTQYF.

The chain carries TRBV5-8 and TRBJ1-4; 7 bases fit TRBD1. In germline, CDR1 is SGHTS, CDR2 YDEGEE. The CDR3 runs 15 residues. V dropped 4 bases and J dropped 7; count of bases not matched to a gene: 10. CDR3 in amino acids: CASSAHRQGREKLFF. The CDR3 DNA follows: TGTGCCAGCAGCGCGCACAGACAGGGCCGTGAAAAACTGTTTTTT.

The genes are TRBV5-4 and TRBJ2-7; 8 nucleotides agree with TRBD1. Unmatched junction bases numbered 5, after V lost 3 bases and J lost 3 bases. Per the germline V gene, CDR1 is SGHNT and CDR2 is YYREEE (reference sequence). CDR3 length: 14 residues. CDR3 sequence: CASSWTGSNYEQYF. In DNA, the CDR3 is TGTGCCAGCAGCTGGACAGGGTCCAACTACGAGCAGTACTTC.

The V call is TRBV11-2, the J call TRBJ2-2, with D possibly TRBD1 on 6 matching bases. Trimming stripped 3 bases from V and 5 bases from J, with 13 bases between. CDR1 and CDR2 from the germline V gene are SGHAT and FQNNGV. The CDR3 covers 15 residues. The CDR3 sequence: CASSLAGARTGELFF. The CDR3 DNA follows: TGTGCCAGCAGCTTGGCAGGGGCTCGGACCGGGGAGCTGTTTTTT.

J is TRBJ1-6 and V is TRBV27; D is ambiguous. Germline V gene lookup returns CDR1 MNHEY and CDR2 SMNVEV (reference sequence). This CDR3 contains 14 residues. The V end was cut by 7 bases, the J end by 1 base, with 8 bases between. As DNA, the CDR3 is TGTGCCAGCAAAGGAGAATCCTATAATTCACCCCTCCACTTT. Translated: CASKGESYNSPLHF.

The chain combines TRBV5-6 with TRBJ1-2, with D tentatively TRBD1 (5 bases). This CDR3 is 16 amino acids long. Germline V lookup: CDR1 SGHDT, CDR2 YYEEEE. V gave up 1 base and J gave up 1 base, with 14 bases separating them. DNA for the CDR3: TGTGCCAGCAGCTTGAGCAGGGCCCTTGATAACTATGGCTACACCTTC. Its translation: CASSLSRALDNYGYTF.

The chain joins TRBV5-4 to TRBJ2-5, with no clear D. Germline loops: CDR1 SGHNT, CDR2 YYREEE (reference sequence). The CDR3 is 13 amino acids. Trimming removed 4 bases from V and 1 base from J, with 8 bases in between. Here the CDR3 reads CASSAPSQETQYF. DNA of the CDR3: TGTGCCAGCAGCGCGCCGAGCCAAGAGACCCAGTACTTC.

This chain connects TRBV18 to TRBJ1-2, with D possibly being TRBD1 (6 bases). The ends were cut back, 1 base at V and 3 bases at J, with 15 bases in the middle. Germline CDR1 and CDR2: KGHSH and LQKENI. The CDR3 sequence is 16 residues long. The CDR3 sequence: CASSPRQVSSYYGYTF. CDR3 DNA: TGTGCCAGCTCACCACGACAGGTATCCTCTTACTATGGCTACACCTTC.

This chain connects TRBV2 to TRBJ2-7; D not certain. The V gene's germline CDR1 is SNHLY and CDR2 FYNNEI. Deletions cut 7 bases from V and 5 bases from J, with 15 bases between. CDR3 length equals 13 residues. The CDR3 sequence: CASNGFPRDEQYF. CDR3 sequence (DNA): TGTGCCAGCAATGGGTTCCCACGGGACGAGCAGTACTTC.

The chain recombines TRBV30 with TRBJ2-7; 8 bases map to TRBD1. The CDR3 is made up of 13 amino acids. CDR1 is GTSNPN, CDR2 SVGIG, per germline (reference sequence). J gave up 5 bases and V 2 bases, and 5 bases lay outside the gene matches. Here the CDR3 reads CAWSITGGNEQYF. CDR3 DNA: TGTGCCTGGAGTATAACAGGGGGAAACGAGCAGTACTTC.

In DNA, the CDR3 is TGTGCCAGCAGCTTCGGGACAGGGGGCAACGAAAAACTGTTTTTT. Amino acids: CASSFGTGGNEKLFF. This chain uses TRBV7-2 with TRBJ1-4, with 12 bases identical to TRBD1. The trim removed 3 bases at V and 8 bases at J, leaving 4 bases unmatched. The germline V gene has CDR1 SGHTA and CDR2 FQGNSA. CDR3 size: 15 residues.